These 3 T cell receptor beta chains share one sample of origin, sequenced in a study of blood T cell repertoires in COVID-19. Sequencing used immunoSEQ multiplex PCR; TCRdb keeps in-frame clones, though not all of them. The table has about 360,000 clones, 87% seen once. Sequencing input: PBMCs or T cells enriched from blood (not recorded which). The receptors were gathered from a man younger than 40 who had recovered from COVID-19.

In nucleotides, the CDR3 is TGTGCCAGCACTGACAATGCCGGGGAGCTGTTTTTT. Its protein is CASTDNAGELFF. The gene calls are TRBV12-3 or TRBV12-4 and TRBJ2-2; D unresolved. The CDR3 covers 12 residues. With 7 bases removed from V and 6 bases from J, the gap between germline ends came to 9 bases.

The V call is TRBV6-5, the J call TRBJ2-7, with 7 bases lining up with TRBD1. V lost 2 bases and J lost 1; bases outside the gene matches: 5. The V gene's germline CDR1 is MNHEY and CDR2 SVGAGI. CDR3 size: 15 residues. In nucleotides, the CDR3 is TGTGCCAGCAGTTACGGGACAGAGTCATCCTACGAGCAGTACTTC. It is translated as CASSYGTESSYEQYF.

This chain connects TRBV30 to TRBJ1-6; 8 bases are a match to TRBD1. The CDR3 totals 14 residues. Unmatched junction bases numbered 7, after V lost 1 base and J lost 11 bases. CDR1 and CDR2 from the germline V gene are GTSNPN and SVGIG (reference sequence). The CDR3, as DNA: TGTGCCTGGAGTGCCGGACAGGGCTACACACCCCTCCACTTT. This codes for CAWSAGQGYTPLHF.